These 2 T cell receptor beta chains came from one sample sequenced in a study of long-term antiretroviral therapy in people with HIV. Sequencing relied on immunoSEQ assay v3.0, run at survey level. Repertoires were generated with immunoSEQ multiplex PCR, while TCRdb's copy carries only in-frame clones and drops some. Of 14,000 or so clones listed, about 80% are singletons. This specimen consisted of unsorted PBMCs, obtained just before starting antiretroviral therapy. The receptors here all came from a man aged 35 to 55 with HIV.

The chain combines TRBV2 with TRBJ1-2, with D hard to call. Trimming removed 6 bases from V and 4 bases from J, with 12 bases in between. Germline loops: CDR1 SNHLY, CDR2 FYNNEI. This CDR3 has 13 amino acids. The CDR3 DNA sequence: TGTGCCAGCAGCGGCGACGGCGTCTATGGCTACACCTTC. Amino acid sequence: CASSGDGVYGYTF. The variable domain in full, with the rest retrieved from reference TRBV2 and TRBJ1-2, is EPEVTQTPSHQVTQMGQEVILRCVPISNHLYFYWYRQILGQKVEFLVSFYNNEISEKSEIFDDQFSVERPDGSNFTLKIRSTKLEDSAMYFCASSGDGVYGYTFGSGTRLTVV.

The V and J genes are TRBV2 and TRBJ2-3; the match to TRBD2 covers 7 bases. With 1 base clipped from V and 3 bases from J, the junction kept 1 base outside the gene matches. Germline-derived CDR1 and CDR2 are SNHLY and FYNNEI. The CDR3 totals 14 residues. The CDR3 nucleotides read TGTGCCAGCAGTGAAGGCGGGGGTACAGATACGCAGTATTTT. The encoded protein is CASSEGGGTDTQYF.